These 10 T cell receptor beta chains were all obtained from the same sample, sequenced in a study of blood T cells in healthy people across ages. Through a sample-barcoded 5' primer and a J-beta primer mix, a second PCR was run for roughly 6 to 11 cycles. TCRdb reprocessed the 5' RACE reads via MiXCR and lists one record per CDR3 protein. The sample contains roughly 550,000 distinct CDR3 sequences, nearly 25% of which appear only once. The data also belong to a second study, concerning T cells of mothers and their children.

The specimen sequenced was blood. The receptors here all came from a boy younger than 18 in good health.

This clonotype was seen many times. The rearrangement joins TRBV10-3 to TRBJ2-2; D is unclear. V was cut by 8 bases and J by 1 base, with 8 bases left in between. CDR1 is ENHRY, CDR2 SYGVKD, per germline. This CDR3 has 13 amino acids. This CDR3 is CAIAPQNTGELFF. The CDR3 nucleotides read TGTGCCATCGCCCCACAGAACACCGGGGAGCTGTTTTTT.

This clonotype turned up a few times. The chain is built from TRBV29-1 and TRBJ2-7; 7 bases agree with TRBD2. Unmatched junction bases numbered 8, after V lost 6 bases and J lost 0 bases. The CDR3 covers 14 residues. Germline V gene data show CDR1 as SQVTM and CDR2 as ANQGSEA. CDR3 protein: CSVMDWTSSYEQYF. The CDR3 bases are TGCAGCGTCATGGACTGGACTAGCTCCTACGAGCAGTACTTC.

This clonotype has just a few counts. The V and J genes are TRBV7-3 and TRBJ2-3; D is unresolved. V lost 2 bases to trimming and J lost 3 bases, with 6 bases between them. The CDR3 is 13 residues long. The germline CDR1 and CDR2 sequences are SGHTA and FQGTGA. The CDR3 coding sequence is TGTGCCAGCAGCTTATCGCCGACAGATACGCAGTATTTT. Its translation is CASSLSPTDTQYF.

This clonotype was detected only once. The chain uses TRBV7-2 and TRBJ2-7, with 11 bases fitting TRBD2. The tail of the sequence fits TRBJ2-1 better, so the J call may be wrong. The CDR3 spans 15 residues. Germline V lookup: CDR1 SGHTA, CDR2 FQGNSA. CDR3 amino acids: CASSRGTSGYNEQFF. CDR3 DNA sequence: TGTGCCAGCAGCCGGGGGACTAGCGGTTACAATGAGCAGTTCTTC.

This chain joins TRBV6-4 and TRBJ2-1; 9 nucleotides line up with TRBD1. CDR3 length equals 14 residues. The V gene's germline CDR1 is MRHNA and CDR2 SNTAGT. The ends lost 4 bases at V and 9 bases at J; junction bases unmatched: 7. This CDR3 reads CASSGSTGGSEQFF. As DNA, the CDR3 is TGTGCCAGCAGTGGTTCGACAGGGGGGAGTGAGCAGTTCTTC.

This sequence joins TRBV2 and TRBJ1-2; D might be TRBD1 (6 bases). CDR3 size: 15 residues. Trimming shortened V by 6 bases and J by 8 bases, and 22 bases separated the two germline ends. Germline values: CDR1 SNHLY, CDR2 FYNNEI. CDR3 nucleotide sequence: TGTGCCAGCAGAAGCGCCGCTGCAGGGGTACGCGGCTACACCTTC. Protein: CASRSAAAGVRGYTF. Full variable domain (missing parts from reference TRBV2 and TRBJ1-2): EPEVTQTPSHQVTQMGQEVILRCVPISNHLYFYWYRQILGQKVEFLVSFYNNEISEKSEIFDDQFSVERPDGSNFTLKIRSTKLEDSAMYFCASRSAAAGVRGYTFGSGTRLTVV.

At least ten counts were recorded for this clonotype. V and J are TRBV6-1 and TRBJ1-1; TRBD1 matches at 8 bases. V was pared by 4 bases and J by 4 bases, with 5 bases of the junction left unmatched. The V gene's germline CDR1 is MNHNS and CDR2 SASEGT. The CDR3 runs 14 residues. CDR3 nucleotide sequence: TGTGCCAGCAGTGCAGGGGGCGGTGGCACTGAAGCTTTCTTT. It translates to CASSAGGGGTEAFF.

V and J are TRBV29-1 and TRBJ2-3, with TRBD2 as a possible D gene (5 bases). Trimming took off 5 bases at V and 1 base at J, with 13 bases between the two ends. The CDR3 runs to 14 residues. In germline, CDR1 is SQVTM, CDR2 ANQGSEA. The CDR3 DNA follows: TGCAGCGTTCGCCTAGCCCTTGGCACAGATACGCAGTATTTT. Its protein product is CSVRLALGTDTQYF.

This clonotype was counted a few times. The rearrangement uses TRBV7-9 and TRBJ1-3; no definite D call. This CDR3 contains 15 residues. Per the germline V gene, CDR1 is SEHNR and CDR2 is FQNEAQ (reference sequence). The V end was cut by 7 bases, the J end by 2 bases, with 15 bases between. The CDR3 spells CASNPASGPGNTIYF. CDR3 DNA sequence: TGTGCCAGCAACCCCGCATCAGGCCCTGGAAACACCATATATTTT.

The gene calls are TRBV15 and TRBJ1-6, with 7 bases lining up with TRBD1. The CDR3 runs 13 residues. Germline V gene lookup returns CDR1 LNHNV and CDR2 YYDKDF (reference sequence). The junction had 3 bases not matched to a gene; V was cut back by 9 bases and J by 4 bases. The CDR3 loop is CATAGQYNSPLHF. As DNA, the CDR3 is TGTGCCACGGCGGGACAGTATAATTCACCCCTCCACTTT.